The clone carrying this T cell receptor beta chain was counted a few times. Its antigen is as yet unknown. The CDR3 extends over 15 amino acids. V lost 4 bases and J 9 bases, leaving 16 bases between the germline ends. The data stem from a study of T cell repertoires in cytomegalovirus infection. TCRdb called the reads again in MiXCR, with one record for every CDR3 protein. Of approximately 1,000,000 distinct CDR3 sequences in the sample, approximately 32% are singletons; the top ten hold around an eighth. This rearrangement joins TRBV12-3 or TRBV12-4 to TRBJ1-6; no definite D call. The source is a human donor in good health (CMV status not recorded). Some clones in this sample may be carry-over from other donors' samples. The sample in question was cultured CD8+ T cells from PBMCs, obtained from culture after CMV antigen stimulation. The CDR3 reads CASSSAPANRSPLHF. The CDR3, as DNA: TGTGCCAGCAGTTCAGCACCAGCCAACCGTTCACCCCTCCACTTT.